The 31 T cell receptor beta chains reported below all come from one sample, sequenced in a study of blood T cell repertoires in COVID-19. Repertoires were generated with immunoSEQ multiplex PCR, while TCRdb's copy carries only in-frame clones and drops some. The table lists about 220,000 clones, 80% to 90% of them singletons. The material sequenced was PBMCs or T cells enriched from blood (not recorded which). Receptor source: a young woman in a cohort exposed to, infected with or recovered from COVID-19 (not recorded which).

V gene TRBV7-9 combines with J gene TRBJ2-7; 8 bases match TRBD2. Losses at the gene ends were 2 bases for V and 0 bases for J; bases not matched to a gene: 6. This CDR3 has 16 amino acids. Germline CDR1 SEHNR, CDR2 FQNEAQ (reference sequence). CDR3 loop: CASSLRAGVLSYEQYF. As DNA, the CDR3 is TGTGCCAGCAGCTTAAGAGCGGGAGTGCTCTCCTACGAGCAGTACTTC.

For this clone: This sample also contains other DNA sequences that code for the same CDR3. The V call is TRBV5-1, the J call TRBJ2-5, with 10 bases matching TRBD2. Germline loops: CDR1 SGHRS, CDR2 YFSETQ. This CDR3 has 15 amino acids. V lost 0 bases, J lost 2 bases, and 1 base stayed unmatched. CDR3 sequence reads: CASSLGTSGQETQYF. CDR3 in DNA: TGCGCCAGCAGCTTGGGGACTAGCGGTCAAGAGACCCAGTACTTC.

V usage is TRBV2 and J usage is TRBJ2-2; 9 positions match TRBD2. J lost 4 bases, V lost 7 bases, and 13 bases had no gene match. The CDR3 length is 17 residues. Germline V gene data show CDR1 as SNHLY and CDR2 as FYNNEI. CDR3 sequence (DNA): TGTGCCAGCAAGGCGATGCTAGCGGGGACCAGCACCGGGGAGCTGTTTTTT. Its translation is CASKAMLAGTSTGELFF.

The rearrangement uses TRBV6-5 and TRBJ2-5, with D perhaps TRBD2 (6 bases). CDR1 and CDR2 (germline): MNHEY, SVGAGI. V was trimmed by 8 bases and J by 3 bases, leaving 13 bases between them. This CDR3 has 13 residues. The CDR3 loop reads CASGGWLEETQYF. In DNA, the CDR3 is TGTGCCAGCGGGGGGTGGCTGGAAGAGACCCAGTACTTC.

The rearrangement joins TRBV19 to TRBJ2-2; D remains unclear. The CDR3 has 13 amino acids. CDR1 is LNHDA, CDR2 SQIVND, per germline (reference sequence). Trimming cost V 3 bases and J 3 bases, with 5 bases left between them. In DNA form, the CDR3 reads TGTGCCAGTAGTATCCTTCACACCGGGGAGCTGTTTTTT. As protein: CASSILHTGELFF.

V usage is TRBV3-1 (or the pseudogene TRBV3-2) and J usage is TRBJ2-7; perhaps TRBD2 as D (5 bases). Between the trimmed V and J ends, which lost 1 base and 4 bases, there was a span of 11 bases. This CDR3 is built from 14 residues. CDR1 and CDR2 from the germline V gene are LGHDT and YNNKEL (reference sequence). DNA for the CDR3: TGTGCCAGCAGCCAAGCACTAGGCTTTTACGAGCAGTACTTC. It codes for CASSQALGFYEQYF.

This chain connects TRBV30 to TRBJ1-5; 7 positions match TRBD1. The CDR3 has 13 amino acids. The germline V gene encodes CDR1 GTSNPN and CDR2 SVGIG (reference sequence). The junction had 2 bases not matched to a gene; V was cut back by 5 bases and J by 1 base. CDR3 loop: CAWGQESNQPQHF. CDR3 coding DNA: TGTGCCTGGGGACAGGAAAGCAATCAGCCCCAGCATTTT.

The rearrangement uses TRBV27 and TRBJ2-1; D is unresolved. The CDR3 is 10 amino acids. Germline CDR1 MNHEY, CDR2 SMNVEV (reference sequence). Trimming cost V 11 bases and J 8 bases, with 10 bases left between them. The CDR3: CAPYVDEQFF. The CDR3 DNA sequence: TGTGCCCCCTATGTGGATGAGCAGTTCTTC.

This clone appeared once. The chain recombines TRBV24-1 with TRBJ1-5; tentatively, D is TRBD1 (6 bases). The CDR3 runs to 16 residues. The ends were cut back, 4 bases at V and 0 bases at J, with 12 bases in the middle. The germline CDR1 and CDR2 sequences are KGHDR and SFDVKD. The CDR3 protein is CATSDSTGFSNQPQHF. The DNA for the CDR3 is TGTGCCACCAGTGACTCGACAGGATTTAGCAATCAGCCCCAGCATTTT.

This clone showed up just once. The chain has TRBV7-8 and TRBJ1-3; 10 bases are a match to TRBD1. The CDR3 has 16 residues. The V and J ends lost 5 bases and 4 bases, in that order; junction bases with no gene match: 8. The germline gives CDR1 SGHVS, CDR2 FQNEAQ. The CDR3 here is CASSPRDRGDGNTIYF. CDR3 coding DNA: TGTGCCAGCAGCCCAAGGGACAGGGGTGACGGAAACACCATATATTTT. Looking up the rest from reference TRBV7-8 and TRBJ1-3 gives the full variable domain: GAGVSQSPRYKVAKRGQDVALRCDPISGHVSLFWYQQALGQGPEFLTYFQNEAQLDKSGLPSDRFFAERPEGSVSTLKIQRTQQEDSAVYLCASSPRDRGDGNTIYFGEGSWLTVV.

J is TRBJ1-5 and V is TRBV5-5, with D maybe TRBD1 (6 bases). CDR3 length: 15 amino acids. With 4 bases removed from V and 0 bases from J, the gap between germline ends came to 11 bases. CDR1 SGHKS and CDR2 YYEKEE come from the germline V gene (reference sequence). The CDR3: CASSLWTDSNQPQHF. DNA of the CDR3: TGTGCCAGCAGCCTCTGGACAGATAGCAATCAGCCCCAGCATTTT.

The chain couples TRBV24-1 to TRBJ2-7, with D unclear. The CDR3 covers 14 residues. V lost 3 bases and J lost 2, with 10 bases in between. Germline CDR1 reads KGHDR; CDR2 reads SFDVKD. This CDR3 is CATSDPHTTYEQYF. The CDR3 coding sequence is TGTGCCACCAGTGATCCACATACGACCTACGAGCAGTACTTC.

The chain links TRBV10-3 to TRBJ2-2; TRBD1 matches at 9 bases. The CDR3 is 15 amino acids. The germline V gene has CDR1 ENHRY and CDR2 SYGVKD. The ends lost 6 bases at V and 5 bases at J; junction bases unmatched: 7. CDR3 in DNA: TGTGCCATCAGGGCCGGGACAGGGTTGACCGGGGAGCTGTTTTTT. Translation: CAIRAGTGLTGELFF.

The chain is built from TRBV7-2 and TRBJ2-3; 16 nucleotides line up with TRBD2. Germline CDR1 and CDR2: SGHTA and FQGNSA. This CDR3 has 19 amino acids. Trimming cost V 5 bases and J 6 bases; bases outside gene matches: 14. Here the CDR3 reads CASSPLPGTSGRARDTQYF. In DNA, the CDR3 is TGTGCCAGCAGCCCCCTCCCCGGGACTAGCGGGAGGGCCAGGGATACGCAGTATTTT.

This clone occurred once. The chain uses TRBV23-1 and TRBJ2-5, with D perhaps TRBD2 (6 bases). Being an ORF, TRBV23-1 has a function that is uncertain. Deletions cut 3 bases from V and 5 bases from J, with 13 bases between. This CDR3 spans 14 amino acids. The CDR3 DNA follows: TGCGCCAGCAGTCATCTGGAGGGCCGGGAGACCCAGTACTTC. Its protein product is CASSHLEGRETQYF.

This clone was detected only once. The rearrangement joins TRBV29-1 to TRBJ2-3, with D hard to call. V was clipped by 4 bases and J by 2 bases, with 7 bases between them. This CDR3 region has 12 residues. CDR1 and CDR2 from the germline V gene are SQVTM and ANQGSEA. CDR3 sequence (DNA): TGCAGCGTTGTATTATACACAGATACGCAGTATTTT. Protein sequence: CSVVLYTDTQYF.

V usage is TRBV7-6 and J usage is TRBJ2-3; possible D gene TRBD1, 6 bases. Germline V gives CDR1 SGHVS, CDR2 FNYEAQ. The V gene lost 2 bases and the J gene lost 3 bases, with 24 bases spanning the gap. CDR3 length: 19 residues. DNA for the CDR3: TGTGCCAGCAGCTTATCGAAGTACCAGGGGCTAGAAAGGACAGATACGCAGTATTTT. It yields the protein CASSLSKYQGLERTDTQYF.

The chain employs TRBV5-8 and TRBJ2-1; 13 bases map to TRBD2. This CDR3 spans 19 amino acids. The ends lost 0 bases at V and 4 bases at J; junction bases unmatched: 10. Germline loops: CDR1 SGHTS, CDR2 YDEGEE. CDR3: CASSLASGLAGVAYNEQFF. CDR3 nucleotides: TGTGCCAGCAGCTTGGCCTCAGGACTAGCGGGAGTGGCGTACAATGAGCAGTTCTTC.

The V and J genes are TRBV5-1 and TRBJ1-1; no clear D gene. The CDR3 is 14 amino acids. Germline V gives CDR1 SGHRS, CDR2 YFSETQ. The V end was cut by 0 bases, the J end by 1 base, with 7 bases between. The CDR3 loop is CASSLERGNTEAFF. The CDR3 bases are TGCGCCAGCAGCTTGGAGCGGGGGAACACTGAAGCTTTCTTT.

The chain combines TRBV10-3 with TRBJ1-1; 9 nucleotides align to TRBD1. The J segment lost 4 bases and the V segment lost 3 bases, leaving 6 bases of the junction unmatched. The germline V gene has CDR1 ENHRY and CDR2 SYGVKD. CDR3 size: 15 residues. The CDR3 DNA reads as TGTGCCATCAGTGATTCAAAGACAGGGGGCACTGAAGCTTTCTTT. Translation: CAISDSKTGGTEAFF.

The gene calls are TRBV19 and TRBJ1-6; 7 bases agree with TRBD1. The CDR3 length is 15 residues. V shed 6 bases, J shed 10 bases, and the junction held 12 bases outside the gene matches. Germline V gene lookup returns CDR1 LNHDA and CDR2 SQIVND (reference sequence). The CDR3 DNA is TGTGCCAGTAGCTCGGCCGACAGGGTCCAATCACCCCTCCACTTT. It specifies CASSSADRVQSPLHF.

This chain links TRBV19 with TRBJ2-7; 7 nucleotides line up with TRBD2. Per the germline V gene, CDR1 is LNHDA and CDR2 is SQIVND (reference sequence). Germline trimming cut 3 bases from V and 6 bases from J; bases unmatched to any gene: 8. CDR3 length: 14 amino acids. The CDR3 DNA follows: TGTGCCAGTAGTATGCAGGCGACGGGGGGCGAGCAGTACTTC. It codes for CASSMQATGGEQYF.

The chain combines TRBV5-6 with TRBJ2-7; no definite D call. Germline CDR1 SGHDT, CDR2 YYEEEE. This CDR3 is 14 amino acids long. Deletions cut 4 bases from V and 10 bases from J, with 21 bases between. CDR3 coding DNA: TGTGCCAGCAGCGCCGGGTTCGGCACCATCAGACAGTACTTC. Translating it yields CASSAGFGTIRQYF.

The CDR3 loop is CASSLAWTPNTEAFF. CDR3 nucleotide sequence: TGTGCCAGCAGCTTAGCGTGGACACCTAACACTGAAGCTTTCTTT. The chain is built from TRBV7-8 and TRBJ1-1; D is perhaps TRBD1 (5 bases). CDR1 is SGHVS, CDR2 FQNEAQ, per germline. The CDR3 is 15 amino acids. V lost 0 bases and J lost 2, with 10 bases in between.

The CDR3 loop is CATSRVITSGYNEQFF. In DNA form, the CDR3 reads TGTGCCACCAGCAGAGTAATCACTAGCGGCTACAATGAGCAGTTCTTC. This chain links TRBV15 with TRBJ2-1; 8 bases fit TRBD2. The junction had 5 bases not matched to a gene; V was cut back by 1 base and J by 3 bases. Germline V gene lookup returns CDR1 LNHNV and CDR2 YYDKDF (reference sequence). This CDR3 comprises 16 residues.

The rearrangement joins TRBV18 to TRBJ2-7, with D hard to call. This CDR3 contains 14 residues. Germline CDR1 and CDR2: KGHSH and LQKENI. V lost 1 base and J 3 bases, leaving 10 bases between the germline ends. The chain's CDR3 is CASSPRQFYYEQYF. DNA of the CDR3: TGTGCCAGCTCACCACGGCAGTTTTACTACGAGCAGTACTTC.

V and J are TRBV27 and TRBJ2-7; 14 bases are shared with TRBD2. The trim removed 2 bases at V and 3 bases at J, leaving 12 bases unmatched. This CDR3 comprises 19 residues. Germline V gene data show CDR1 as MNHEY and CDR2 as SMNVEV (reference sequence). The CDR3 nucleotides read TGTGCCAGCAGTTTACGCGGGACTAGCGGGAGCCTTGGGGTCTACGAGCAGTACTTC. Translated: CASSLRGTSGSLGVYEQYF.

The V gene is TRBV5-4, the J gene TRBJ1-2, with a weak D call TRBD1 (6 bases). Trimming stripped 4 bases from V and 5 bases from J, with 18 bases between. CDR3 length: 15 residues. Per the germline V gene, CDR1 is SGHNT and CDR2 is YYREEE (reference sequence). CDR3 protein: CASSPGGAEAYGYTF. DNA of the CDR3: TGTGCCAGCAGCCCTGGGGGGGCGGAGGCGTATGGCTACACCTTC.

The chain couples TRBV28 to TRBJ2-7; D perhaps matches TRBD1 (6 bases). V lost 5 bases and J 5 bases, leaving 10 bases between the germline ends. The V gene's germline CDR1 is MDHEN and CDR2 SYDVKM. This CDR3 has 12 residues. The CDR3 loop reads CASSQGSDEQYF. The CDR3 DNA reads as TGTGCCAGCAGTCAGGGGAGCGACGAGCAGTACTTC.

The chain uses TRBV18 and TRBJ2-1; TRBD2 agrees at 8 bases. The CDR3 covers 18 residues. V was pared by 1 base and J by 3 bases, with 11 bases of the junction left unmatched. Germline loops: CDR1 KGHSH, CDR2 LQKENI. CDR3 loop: CASSPLLMAGGNYNEQFF. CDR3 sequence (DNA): TGTGCCAGCTCACCACTCCTGATGGCGGGGGGAAACTACAATGAGCAGTTCTTC.

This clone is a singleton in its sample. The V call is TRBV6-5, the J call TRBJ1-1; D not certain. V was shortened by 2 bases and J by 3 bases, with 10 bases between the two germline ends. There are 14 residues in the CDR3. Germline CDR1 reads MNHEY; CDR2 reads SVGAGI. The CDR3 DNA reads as TGTGCCAGCAGTTACCAAGGGAGTTACACTGAAGCTTTCTTT. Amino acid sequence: CASSYQGSYTEAFF.